This T cell receptor beta chain is from a study of T cells in Graves' hyperthyroidism and ophthalmopathy (dated by TCRdb to about 2019). Concerning the study at large: Peripheral blood samples were taken at the time of initial diagnosis, prior to any treatment. A discovery cohort of around 100 patients, approximately 44 with Graves' ophthalmopathy and roughly 59 with stable Graves' hyperthyroidism, was used to find distinguishing TCR V-J signatures. Prospective prediction of ophthalmopathy was tested in an independent validation cohort consisting of about 20 hyperthyroidism patients and approximately 16 patients who later progressed to ophthalmopathy. For training and testing, the 100 or so patients in the discovery cohort were randomly divided in a 7:3 ratio. In about six Graves' hyperthyroidism patients, the study also compared T-cell repertoires from thyroid tissue with T-cell repertoires from blood. Once sampling was done, hyperthyroidism patients were given methimazole at a starting dose of 30 mg daily, whereas ophthalmopathy patients were given high-dose intravenous methylprednisolone. TCR Vbeta CDR3 sequencing of roughly 140 peripheral blood samples (roughly 43 ophthalmopathy, about 74 hyperthyroidism and about 17 progressor patients) is reported in the paper. Overall study outcomes, separate from this receptor: No statistical method was used to fix the sample size in advance, and group allocation was not hidden from the investigators. In cross-validation, a model built on a 13 V-J signature told ophthalmopathy apart from stable hyperthyroidism with 85% to 90% sensitivity and about 81% specificity, and in testing the same model reached 80%/75%. In validation, the model predicted progression to ophthalmopathy with around 71% sensitivity and over 72% specificity, a median of about 6.7 months before onset. Most expanded thyroid clonotypes (frequency above 0.001) were also detected in blood, a finding suggesting that blood repertoires may reflect thyroid immune responses.

Amplification of TCR beta CDR3 regions was carried out from RNA transcripts. A first-round RT-PCR of the TCR CDR3 used the HTBI primer set with the Qiagen OneStep RT-PCR kit. A second multiplex PCR round built the libraries, followed by size selection and purification. The libraries were sequenced on an Illumina HiSeq2000 using paired-end 100 bp reads. For the original study's pipeline: SOAPnuke was used to process the raw data, with reads discarded if the reads contained adapters or uncalled bases, had a mean Phred below 15, or lacked an exact constant-primer or identifier match. COPE v1.2.5 was used to merge high-quality paired reads, and clonotypes were defined as unique nucleotide sequences. MiTCR v1.1 was used to align clonotypes to the IMGT TRBV, TRBD and TRBJ reference segments. The analysis was restricted to V-J combinations with a frequency above 0.0001, which together covered approximately 99% of the repertoires. A TCS score was defined as the ratio of F50 (clonal expansion) to E x V (chaos), with BLOSUM62-based TCRdist applied between CDR3 peptides within each V-J. Welch's t-statistics and random forest reduced fewer than 600 V-J features to fewer than 15, which were used in a naive Bayes classifier (R e1071). TCRdb cleaned the public reads at Q25 with fastp, built clones with MiXCR and kept in-frame beta chains. Records with the same CDR3 protein are collapsed into one entry carrying the most frequent genes and DNA. In this record, the V and J calls reflect TCRdb's handling and not the investigators' own analysis. Present in this sample are fewer than 200,000 distinct CDR3 sequences, about a tenth of which were seen just once. The top ten clonotypes cover around 20% of the sample.

CDR1 and CDR2, looked up from the germline V gene, are SGDLS and YYNGEE. The CDR3 numbers 15 residues from cysteine through phenylalanine. Of the read, only the CDR3 DNA is kept; its 45 bases are in frame from base 1. Between the V and J ends, shortened by 2 bases and 3 bases respectively, the junction contains 15 bases. In its sample, this clonotype was seen many times. Its binding antigen is unknown. Qualities for individual bases were not recorded, and no much larger clone is one base off. The hyperthyroidism patients were between 18 and 65 years old and newly diagnosed, with a disease duration of less than 2 months. Patients with uncontrolled infections, other autoimmune diseases, pregnancy or lactation were excluded. Clinical symptoms, serum thyroxine and TRAb, thyroid ultrasound, and orbital computed tomography formed the basis for the diagnoses. Blood from progressor patients was collected at the time of first diagnosis with hyperthyroidism, before any ophthalmopathy symptoms had appeared. Ficoll-Paque density gradient centrifugation was used to isolate PBMCs from around 9.1 ml of fresh peripheral blood. Progressor patients were defined as those initially diagnosed with Graves' hyperthyroidism in whom ophthalmopathy developed during follow-up. Trizol reagent was used to extract total RNA, and RNA quality was then checked on an Agilent 2100 Bioanalyzer.

The chain joins TRBV9 to TRBJ2-7; too little of a D gene remains to name it. This clonotype was sampled from a woman aged 18-29 years with Graves' hyperthyroidism that later progressed to Graves' ophthalmopathy. Sequencing was done on a sample of blood. The encoded CDR3 is CASSVAVGSFYEQYF. The sequence in DNA is TGTGCCAGCAGCGTTGCGGTGGGGTCCTTCTACGAGCAGTACTTC. Supplemented by the reference TRBV9 and TRBJ2-7 proteins around the CDR3, the complete variable domain is DSGVTQTPKHLITATGQRVTLRCSPRSGDLSVYWYQQSLDQGLQFLIQYYNGEERAKGNILERFSAQQFPDLHSELNLSSLELGDSALYFCASSVAVGSFYEQYFGPGTRLTVT.